The 16 T cell receptor beta chains given below trace back to one sample, sequenced in a study of CD8 T cells in Susac syndrome. Reverse transcription used about 0.45 to 1 ug RNA and random hexamers. TCRdb reprocessed the immunoSEQ multiplex PCR reads via MiXCR and lists one record per CDR3 protein. The table records about 140,000 distinct CDR3 sequences, roughly 95% of them present only once. Sequencing was done on a sample of CD4+ T cells from PBMCs. The receptor set was obtained from a human donor in good health.

V gene TRBV11-2 combines with J gene TRBJ2-1; a possible D gene is TRBD1 (6 bases). From germline, CDR1 is SGHAT and CDR2 FQNNGV. Trimming left V 5 bases short and J 4 bases short, with 15 bases between. This CDR3 comprises 15 residues. As DNA, the CDR3 is TGTGCCAGCAGCCCAACAGTGGGGGCTTACAATGAGCAGTTCTTC. It is translated as CASSPTVGAYNEQFF.

The V call is TRBV12-3 or TRBV12-4, the J call TRBJ1-2; D is perhaps TRBD1 (6 bases). With 5 bases removed from V and 8 bases from J, the gap between germline ends came to 15 bases. CDR3 length equals 13 residues. CDR3 nucleotide sequence: TGTGCCAGCAGTACCGGGGGGGCTGTCGGCTACACCTTC. This codes for CASSTGGAVGYTF.

CDR3 in DNA: TGTGCCAGCAGTCTGGGACTTTCATACTACGAGCAGTACTTC. Encoded protein: CASSLGLSYYEQYF. The chain uses TRBV12-3 or TRBV12-4 and TRBJ2-7; D is possibly TRBD2 (6 bases). Trimming left V 5 bases short and J 3 bases short, with 14 bases between. This CDR3 region has 14 residues.

J is TRBJ2-5 and V is TRBV10-1; TRBD2 agrees at 12 bases. V shed 3 bases and J 5 bases; nucleotides not matched to a gene: 7. The CDR3 contains 16 residues. Germline values: CDR1 WNHNN, CDR2 SYGVQD (reference sequence). CDR3 bases: TGCGCCAGCAGTGACTCGACTAGCGGGAGTGGGGAGACCCAGTACTTC. It yields the protein CASSDSTSGSGETQYF.

The table lists this clonotype with a count of one. This chain joins TRBV7-6 and TRBJ1-3; unclear D gene. This CDR3 has 13 amino acids. CDR1 is SGHVS, CDR2 FNYEAQ, per germline. Trimming took 2 bases from V and 0 from J, leaving 2 bases between them. Here the CDR3 reads CASSLYSGNTIYF. The CDR3 DNA reads as TGTGCCAGCAGCTTATACTCTGGAAACACCATATATTTT.

The J gene is TRBJ2-3, the V gene TRBV14; 8 bases match TRBD2. CDR1 and CDR2 from the germline V gene are SGHDN and FVKESK. CDR3 length: 15 amino acids. Trimming removed 1 base from V and 5 bases from J; junction bases left unmatched: 5. CDR3 sequence reads: CASSQGLASIDTQYF. The CDR3 DNA is TGTGCCAGCAGCCAAGGACTAGCGAGTATAGATACGCAGTATTTT.

V and J are TRBV5-4 and TRBJ2-5, with D perhaps matching TRBD1 (5 bases). V lost 4 bases, J lost 5 bases, and 15 bases lay in between. The CDR3 spans 14 residues. CDR1 and CDR2 (germline): SGHNT, YYREEE (reference sequence). The CDR3 sequence is CASSGTRVEETQYF. CDR3 nucleotides: TGTGCCAGCAGCGGAACCAGGGTCGAGGAGACCCAGTACTTC.

The chain links TRBV11-2 to TRBJ1-2, with D perhaps matching TRBD1 (6 bases). V was shortened by 5 bases and J by 0 bases, with 16 bases between the two germline ends. The CDR3 is made up of 16 amino acids. Germline assignment: CDR1 SGHAT and CDR2 FQNNGV. CDR3 in DNA: TGTGCCAGCAGCCAACCCGGGGGGGCCTCTAACTATGGCTACACCTTC. Translation: CASSQPGGASNYGYTF.

The chain is built from TRBV7-2 and TRBJ1-1; D may be TRBD1 (5 bases). The V end was cut by 2 bases, the J end by 5 bases, with 18 bases between. The CDR3 has 16 residues. Germline V gene sequence: CDR1 SGHTA, CDR2 FQGNSA. CDR3 sequence: CASSLYLEGRGTEAFF. For the CDR3, the DNA is TGTGCCAGCAGCTTATACTTGGAGGGTCGGGGGACTGAAGCTTTCTTT.

The J gene is TRBJ2-1, the V gene TRBV6-4; 8 bases match TRBD2. The V gene's germline CDR1 is MRHNA and CDR2 SNTAGT. Losses at the gene ends were 2 bases for V and 1 base for J; bases not matched to a gene: 7. The CDR3 is 17 amino acids. The CDR3 spells CASSDPWVAGSYNEQFF. The CDR3 coding sequence is TGTGCCAGCAGTGACCCCTGGGTAGCGGGATCCTACAATGAGCAGTTCTTC.

This clonotype was recorded once. The rearrangement uses TRBV27 and TRBJ2-7; 7 bases line up with TRBD1. The V segment lost 4 bases and the J segment 6 bases; nucleotides outside the gene matches: 9. CDR1 is MNHEY, CDR2 SMNVEV, per germline (reference sequence). The CDR3 is made up of 14 amino acids. The CDR3 DNA reads TGTGCCAGCAGTTCCACAGGGGAAGGGCGCGAGCAGTACTTC. As protein: CASSSTGEGREQYF.

The chain links TRBV6-6 to TRBJ1-2; TRBD1 might be the D (6 bases). The CDR3 has 14 residues. The germline V gene has CDR1 MNHNY and CDR2 SVGAGI (reference sequence). Trimming stripped 5 bases from V and 4 bases from J, with 14 bases between. The CDR3 DNA follows: TGTGCCAGCAGTCACCGACAGGTCGTCTATGGCTACACCTTC. It codes for CASSHRQVVYGYTF.

The V and J genes are TRBV9 and TRBJ2-7; 7 nucleotides line up with TRBD2. This CDR3 contains 14 residues. Germline V gene data show CDR1 as SGDLS and CDR2 as YYNGEE. J lost 6 bases, V lost 0 bases, and 6 bases had no gene match. CDR3 in DNA: TGTGCCAGCAGCGTAGGACTAGCATCTTCCGAGCAGTACTTC. It specifies CASSVGLASSEQYF.

The genes are TRBV25-1 and TRBJ2-3; D is unresolved. The CDR3 loop spans 12 amino acids. V lost 3 bases and J lost 2, with 3 bases in between. CDR1 and CDR2 from the germline V gene are MGHDK and SYGVNS. This CDR3 reads CASSENTDTQYF. CDR3 DNA: TGTGCCAGCAGTGAGAACACAGATACGCAGTATTTT.

V is TRBV9 and J is TRBJ1-4, with D uncertain. CDR1 is SGDLS and CDR2 is YYNGEE in the germline V gene. The V gene lost 1 base and the J gene lost 8 bases, with 12 bases spanning the gap. There are 14 residues in the CDR3. CDR3 sequence (DNA): TGTGCCAGCAGCGTACGGGAAGAGGGAGAAAAACTGTTTTTT. Translated: CASSVREEGEKLFF.

This chain uses TRBV7-9 with TRBJ2-1; no firm D call. Germline lookup yields CDR1 SEHNR and CDR2 FQNEAQ (reference sequence). The CDR3 loop spans 15 amino acids. V was clipped by 1 base and J by 0 bases, with 7 bases between them. The CDR3 loop is CASSLGALSYNEQFF. CDR3 nucleotide sequence: TGTGCCAGCAGCTTAGGGGCTCTCTCCTACAATGAGCAGTTCTTC.